This T cell receptor (beta chain) was observed in a study of identical twins. This clonotype showed up many times. Antigen specificity is unknown. The CDR3 covers 15 residues. After removal of 5 bases from V and 5 bases from J, the junction contained 9 bases not matched to a gene. Per the germline V gene, CDR1 is SGHAT and CDR2 is FQNNGV. TCRdb fed the 5' RACE reads into MiXCR, producing one record per CDR3 protein. The sample shows 570,000 or so distinct CDR3 sequences, approximately 10% of them seen only once. Study-wide results and caveats: Surplus twin overlap in beta out-of-frame sequences was less pronounced. Analyses based on zero insertions could be partly confounded by invariant MAIT and iNKT cells. Donors were not followed over many years; analysis was cross-sectional.

Healthy Caucasians supplied all donations. These same records also appear under a second study, on yellow fever vaccine responses in identical twins.

The chain has TRBV11-2 and TRBJ2-1, with 7 positions matching TRBD2. Sequencing was done on a sample of PBMCs. This sequence originates from a woman aged 18 to 35 in good health. CDR3 sequence (DNA): TGTGCCAGCAGCACCCTCGGGAGGCAGGACAATGAGCAGTTCTTC. Its protein is CASSTLGRQDNEQFF.